The text below deals with one T cell receptor (beta chain). Antigen specificity is unknown. Germline CDR1 and CDR2: SGHTA and FQGNSA. Deletions cut 2 bases from V and 9 bases from J, with 8 bases between. This CDR3 has 12 residues. The sample comes from a study of shared clonotypes between healthy human individuals. Study in general: There were three CD4 naive, three CD4 memory, two CD8 naive and one CD8 memory plates per donor.

Assay used: immunoSEQ multiplex PCR; TCRdb lists only in-frame clones, some missing. Of around 240,000 clones in the sample, just over 65% were seen once. Overall study findings and caveats: Despite large depth, sorted-subset datasets appeared incompletely sequenced. The authors expected sequencing depth to affect clonotype sharing among donors.

Sequencing input: memory CD4+ T cells sorted from blood. Regarding subset: CD45RA-negative fraction. The clonotype originates from a man between 25 and 39 years old in good health. This rearrangement joins TRBV7-2 to TRBJ2-1; D uncertain. CDR3 coding DNA: TGTGCCAGCAGCTTAAAGCCCTCTGAGCAGTTCTTC. It is translated as CASSLKPSEQFF.